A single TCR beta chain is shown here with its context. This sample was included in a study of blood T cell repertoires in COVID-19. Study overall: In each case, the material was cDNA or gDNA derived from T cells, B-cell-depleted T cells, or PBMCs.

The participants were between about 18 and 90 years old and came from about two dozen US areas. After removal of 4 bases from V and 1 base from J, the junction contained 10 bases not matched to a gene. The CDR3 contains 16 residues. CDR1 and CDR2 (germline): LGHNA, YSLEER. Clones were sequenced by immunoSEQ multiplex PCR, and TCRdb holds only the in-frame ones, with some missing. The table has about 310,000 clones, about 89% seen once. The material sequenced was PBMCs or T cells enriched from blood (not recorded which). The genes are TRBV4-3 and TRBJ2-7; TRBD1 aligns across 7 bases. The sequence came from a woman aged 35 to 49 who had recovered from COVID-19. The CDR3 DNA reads TGCGCCAGCAGCCTTATGCGGACAGGTCTGTCCTACGAGCAGTACTTC. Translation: CASSLMRTGLSYEQYF.